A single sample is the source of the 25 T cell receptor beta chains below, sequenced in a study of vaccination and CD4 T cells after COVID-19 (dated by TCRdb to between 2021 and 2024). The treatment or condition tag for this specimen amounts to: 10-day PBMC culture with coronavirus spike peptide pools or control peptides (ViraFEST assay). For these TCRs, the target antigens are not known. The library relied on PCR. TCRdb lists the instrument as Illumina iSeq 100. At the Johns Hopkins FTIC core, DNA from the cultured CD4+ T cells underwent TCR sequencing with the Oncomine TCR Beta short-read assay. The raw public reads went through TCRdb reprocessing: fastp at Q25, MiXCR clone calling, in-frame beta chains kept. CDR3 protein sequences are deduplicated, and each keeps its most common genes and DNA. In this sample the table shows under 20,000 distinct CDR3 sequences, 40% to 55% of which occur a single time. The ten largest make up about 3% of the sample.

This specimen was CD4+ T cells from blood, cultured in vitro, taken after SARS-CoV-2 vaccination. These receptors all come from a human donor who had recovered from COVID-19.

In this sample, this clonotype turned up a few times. In DNA form, the CDR3 reads TGTGCCAGCAGTTTCCCGAGCCATCAGCCCCAGCATTTT. Its translation: CASSFPSHQPQHF. The V gene is TRBV2, the J gene TRBJ1-5; D is undetermined. V was cut by 5 bases and J by 5 bases, with 10 bases left in between. Germline CDR1 and CDR2: SNHLY and FYNNEI. The CDR3 has 13 amino acids.

In DNA form, the CDR3 reads TGTGCCATCAGTGAGTCACTAGCGGGGGGGCCCCACACAGATACGCAGTATTTT. Its translation: CAISESLAGGPHTDTQYF. This sequence joins TRBV10-3 and TRBJ2-3; 13 bases line up with TRBD2. The CDR3 contains 18 residues. The junction had 5 bases not matched to a gene; V was cut back by 0 bases and J by 2 bases. CDR1 ENHRY and CDR2 SYGVKD come from the germline V gene.

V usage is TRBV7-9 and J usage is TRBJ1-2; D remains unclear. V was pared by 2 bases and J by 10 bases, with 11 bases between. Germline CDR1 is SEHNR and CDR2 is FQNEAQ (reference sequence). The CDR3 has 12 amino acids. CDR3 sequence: CASSLNMEDYTF. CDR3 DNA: TGTGCCAGCAGCTTAAATATGGAGGACTACACCTTC.

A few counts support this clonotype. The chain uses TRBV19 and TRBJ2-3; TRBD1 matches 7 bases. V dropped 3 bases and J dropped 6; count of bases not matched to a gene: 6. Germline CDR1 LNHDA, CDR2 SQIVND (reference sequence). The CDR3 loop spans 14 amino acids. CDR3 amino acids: CASSIRTGSDTQYF. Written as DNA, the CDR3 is TGTGCCAGTAGTATTAGGACAGGCAGCGATACGCAGTATTTT.

The CDR3 reads CASSLLGTSGTDTQYF. CDR3 in DNA: TGTGCCAGCAGCTTGCTTGGGACTAGCGGCACAGATACGCAGTATTTT. This chain joins TRBV5-6 and TRBJ2-3; 10 bases line up with TRBD2. CDR1 and CDR2 from the germline V gene are SGHDT and YYEEEE. The CDR3 spans 16 residues. Germline trimming cut 1 base from V and 1 base from J; bases unmatched to any gene: 3.

Here the CDR3 reads CASSVDSNQPQHF. CDR3 in DNA: TGTGCCAGCAGTGTAGATAGCAATCAGCCCCAGCATTTT. The rearrangement uses TRBV2 and TRBJ1-5; unclear D gene. The CDR3 is made up of 13 amino acids. Germline V CDR1 and CDR2: SNHLY, FYNNEI. The V and J ends lost 4 bases and 0 bases respectively, with 4 bases between them.

The CDR3 is CASSSDRGPNTEAFF. For the CDR3, the DNA is TGTGCCAGCAGCTCAGACAGGGGCCCAAACACTGAAGCTTTCTTT. The chain uses TRBV7-9 and TRBJ1-1, with 8 bases identical to TRBD1. J lost 2 bases, V lost 4 bases, and 6 bases had no gene match. The V gene's germline CDR1 is SEHNR and CDR2 FQNEAQ (reference sequence). The CDR3 totals 15 residues.

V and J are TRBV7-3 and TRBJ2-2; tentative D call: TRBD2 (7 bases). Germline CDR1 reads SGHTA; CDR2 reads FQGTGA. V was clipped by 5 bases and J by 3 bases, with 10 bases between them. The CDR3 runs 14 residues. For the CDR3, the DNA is TGTGCCAGCAGCGGAGGGGGGGACACCGGGGAGCTGTTTTTT. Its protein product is CASSGGGDTGELFF. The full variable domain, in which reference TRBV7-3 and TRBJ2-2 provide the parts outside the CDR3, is GAGVSQTPSNKVTEKGKYVELRCDPISGHTALYWYRQSLGQGPEFLIYFQGTGAADDSGLPNDRFFAVRPEGSVSTLKIQRTERGDSAVYLCASSGGGDTGELFFGEGSRLTVL.

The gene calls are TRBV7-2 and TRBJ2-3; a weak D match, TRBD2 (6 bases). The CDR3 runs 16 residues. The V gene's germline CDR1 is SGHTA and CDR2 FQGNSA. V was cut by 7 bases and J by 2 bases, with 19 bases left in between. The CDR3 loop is CASTNDGGTPTDTQYF. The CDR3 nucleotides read TGTGCCAGCACTAACGACGGCGGGACCCCCACAGATACGCAGTATTTT.

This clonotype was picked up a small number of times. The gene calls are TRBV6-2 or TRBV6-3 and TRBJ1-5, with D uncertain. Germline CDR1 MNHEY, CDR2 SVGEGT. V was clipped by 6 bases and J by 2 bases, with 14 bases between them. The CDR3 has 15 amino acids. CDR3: CASSPNRPGNQPQHF. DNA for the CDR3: TGTGCCAGCAGCCCAAACCGCCCGGGCAATCAGCCCCAGCATTTT.

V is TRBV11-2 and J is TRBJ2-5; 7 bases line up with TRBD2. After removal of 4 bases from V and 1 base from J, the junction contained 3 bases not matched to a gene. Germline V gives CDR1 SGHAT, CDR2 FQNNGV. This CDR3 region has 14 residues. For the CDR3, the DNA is TGTGCCAGCAGCTGGGGGGGGAGCCAAGAGACCCAGTACTTC. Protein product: CASSWGGSQETQYF.

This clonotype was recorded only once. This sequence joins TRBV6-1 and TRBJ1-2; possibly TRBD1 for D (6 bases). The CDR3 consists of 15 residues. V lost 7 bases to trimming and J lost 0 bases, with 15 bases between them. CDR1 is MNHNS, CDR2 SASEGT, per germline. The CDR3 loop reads CASTQGTEANYGYTF. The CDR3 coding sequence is TGTGCCAGCACCCAGGGGACTGAAGCTAACTATGGCTACACCTTC.

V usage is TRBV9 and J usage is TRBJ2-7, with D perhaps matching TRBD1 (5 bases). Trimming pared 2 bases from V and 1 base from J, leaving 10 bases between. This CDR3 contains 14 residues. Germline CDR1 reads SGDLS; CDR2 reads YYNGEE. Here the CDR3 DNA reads TGTGCCAGCAGCGTGGCCCAGGGATCCTACGAGCAGTACTTC. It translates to CASSVAQGSYEQYF. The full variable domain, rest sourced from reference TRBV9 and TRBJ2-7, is DSGVTQTPKHLITATGQRVTLRCSPRSGDLSVYWYQQSLDQGLQFLIQYYNGEERAKGNILERFSAQQFPDLHSELNLSSLELGDSALYFCASSVAQGSYEQYFGPGTRLTVT.

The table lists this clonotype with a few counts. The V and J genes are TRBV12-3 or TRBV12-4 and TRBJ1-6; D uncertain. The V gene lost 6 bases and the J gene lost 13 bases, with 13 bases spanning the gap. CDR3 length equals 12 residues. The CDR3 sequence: CASSLMLLPLHF. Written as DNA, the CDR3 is TGTGCCAGCAGCCTGATGCTTCTTCCCCTCCACTTT.

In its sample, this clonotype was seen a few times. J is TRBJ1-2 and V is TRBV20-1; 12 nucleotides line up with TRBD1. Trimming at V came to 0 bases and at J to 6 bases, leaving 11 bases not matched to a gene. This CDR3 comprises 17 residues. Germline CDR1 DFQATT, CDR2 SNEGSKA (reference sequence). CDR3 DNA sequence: TGCAGTGCTAGAGATCGGGTTTGGGACAGGGGGCTCCATGGCTACACCTTC. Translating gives CSARDRVWDRGLHGYTF.

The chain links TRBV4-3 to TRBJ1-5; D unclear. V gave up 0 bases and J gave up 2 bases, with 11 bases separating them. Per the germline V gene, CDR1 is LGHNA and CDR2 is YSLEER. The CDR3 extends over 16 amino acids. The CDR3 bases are TGCGCCAGCAGCCAAGACGTTAGCCGGGGCAATCAGCCCCAGCATTTT. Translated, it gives CASSQDVSRGNQPQHF.

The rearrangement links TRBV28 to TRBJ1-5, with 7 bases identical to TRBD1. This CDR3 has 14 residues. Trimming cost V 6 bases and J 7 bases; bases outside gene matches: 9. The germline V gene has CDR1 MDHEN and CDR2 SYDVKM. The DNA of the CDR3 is TGTGCCAGCAGGCCGACAGGGTTTGGGCAGCCCCAGCATTTT. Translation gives CASRPTGFGQPQHF.

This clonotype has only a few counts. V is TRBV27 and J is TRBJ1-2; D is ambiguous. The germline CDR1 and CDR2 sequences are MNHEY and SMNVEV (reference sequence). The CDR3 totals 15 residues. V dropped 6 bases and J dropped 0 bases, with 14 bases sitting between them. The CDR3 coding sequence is TGTGCCAGCAGCCCAATGGAGAGAGCTAACTATGGCTACACCTTC. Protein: CASSPMERANYGYTF.

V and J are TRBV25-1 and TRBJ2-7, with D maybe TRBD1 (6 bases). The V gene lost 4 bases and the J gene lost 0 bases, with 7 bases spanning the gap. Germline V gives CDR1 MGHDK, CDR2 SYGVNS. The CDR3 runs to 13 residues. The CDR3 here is CASSGQVSYEQYF. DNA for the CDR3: TGTGCCAGCAGTGGACAGGTCTCCTACGAGCAGTACTTC.

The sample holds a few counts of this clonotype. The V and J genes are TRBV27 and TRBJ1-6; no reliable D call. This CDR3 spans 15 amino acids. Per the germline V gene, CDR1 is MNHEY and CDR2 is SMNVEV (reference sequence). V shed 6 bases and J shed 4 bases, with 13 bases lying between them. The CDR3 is CASSLYKAYNSPLHF. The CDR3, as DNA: TGTGCCAGCAGCCTTTACAAGGCGTATAATTCACCCCTCCACTTT.

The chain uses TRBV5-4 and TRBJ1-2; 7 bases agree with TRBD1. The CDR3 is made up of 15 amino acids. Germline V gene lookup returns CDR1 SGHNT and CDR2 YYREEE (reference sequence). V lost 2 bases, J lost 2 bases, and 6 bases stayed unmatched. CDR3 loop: CASSFQGVSNYGYTF. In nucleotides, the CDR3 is TGTGCCAGCAGCTTCCAGGGGGTTTCAAACTATGGCTACACCTTC.

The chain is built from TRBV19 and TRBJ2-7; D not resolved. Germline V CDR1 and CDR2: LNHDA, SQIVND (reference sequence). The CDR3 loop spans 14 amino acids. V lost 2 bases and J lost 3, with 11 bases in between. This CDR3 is CASSISGPSYEQYF. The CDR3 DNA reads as TGTGCCAGTAGTATATCCGGGCCCAGCTACGAGCAGTACTTC.

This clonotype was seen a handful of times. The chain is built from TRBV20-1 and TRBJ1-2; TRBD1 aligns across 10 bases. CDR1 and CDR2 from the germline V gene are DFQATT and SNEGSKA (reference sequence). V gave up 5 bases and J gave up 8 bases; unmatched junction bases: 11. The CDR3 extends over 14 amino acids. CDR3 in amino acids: CSAGDRGKAYGYTF. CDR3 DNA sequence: TGCAGTGCTGGGGACAGGGGCAAGGCATACGGCTACACCTTC.

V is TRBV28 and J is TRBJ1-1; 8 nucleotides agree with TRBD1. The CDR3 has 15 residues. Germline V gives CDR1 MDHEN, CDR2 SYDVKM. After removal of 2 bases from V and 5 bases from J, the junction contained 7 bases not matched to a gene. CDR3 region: CASSLRGRGLTEAFF. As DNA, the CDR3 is TGTGCCAGCAGTTTACGGGGCAGGGGGCTAACTGAAGCTTTCTTT. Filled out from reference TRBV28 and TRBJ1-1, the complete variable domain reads DVKVTQSSRYLVKRTGEKVFLECVQDMDHENMFWYRQDPGLGLRLIYFSYDVKMKEKGDIPEGYSVSREKKERFSLILESASTNQTSMYLCASSLRGRGLTEAFFGQGTRLTVV.

This CDR3 reads CTSSHSSGEGQPQHF. The CDR3 DNA reads as TGCACCAGCAGCCACTCATCAGGGGAGGGTCAGCCCCAGCATTTT. The rearrangement joins TRBV1 to TRBJ1-5. TRBV1 is a pseudogene locus. The CDR3 covers 15 residues.